This TCR beta chain was found in a study of T cells expressing NK-cell markers (dated by TCRdb to about 2020). About the full investigation: Three sorted T-cell subsets (CD3+CD56+NKG2C+, CD3+CD56+NKG2C- and CD3+CD56-NKG2C+) from several donors had their TCR beta-chain repertoires profiled. Randomly selected healthy volunteers, three men and five women, were used as the eight sequenced donors. Among the eight sequenced donors, seven were HCMV-seropositive and one was HCMV-seronegative. Illumina HiSeq 2000/2500, MiSeq or NextSeq was used to sequence libraries as 2 x 150 bp reads. What the research found in general, with its limitations: In more than 5 donors, the dominant CD3+CD56+NKG2C+ clonotypes ranked among the top 10 CD8+ clonotypes, making up 1.0-7.0% of CD8+ T cells. Those dominant clonotypes were again the most abundant among CD3+CD56-NKG2C+ cells in a handful of donors, at about 25-60.1%. Whether the expanded NKG2C-expressing T cell clones were specific for HCMV antigens remained unclear.

A note on this clonotype: It lacks a known antigen.

Its CDR3 holds 16 amino acids, cysteine through phenylalanine. A DNA sequence was not provided. Via the germline V gene, CDR1 is SGHVS and CDR2 FNYEAQ. Instrument used: Illumina HiSeq 2000. TCR beta cDNA libraries were made by 5'RACE template switching that added a universal primer site and unique molecular identifiers. Synthesis of cDNA was primed from the TCR beta constant segment and was followed by two consecutive PCR amplification steps. Per the original workflow: MIGEC handled demultiplexing of the reads and grouping by UMI, while MiTCR was used to assemble and quantify clonotypes. To exclude erroneous sequences, only TCR cDNA sequences supported by at least two reads were retained. The tcR package was used for downstream repertoire analysis, and clonotypes were matched across fractions by CDR3 nucleotide sequence plus V segment. VDJmatch was used to annotate antigen specificity against VDJdb, with one amino acid substitution in CDR3 permitted. The reads went through TCRdb reprocessing, and each CDR3 protein sequence gets one entry with no DNA. In this record, the V and J calls reflect TCRdb's handling and not the investigators' own analysis. The table of this sample itemizes 500,000 or so distinct CDR3 sequences. Jointly, the top ten make up 3% to 4.5% of the sample.

A commercial ELISA kit detecting HCMV-specific IgG in serum was used to determine HCMV serostatus. Ficoll density gradient centrifugation was used to isolate peripheral blood mononuclear cells from blood. The TCR sequence derives from a man between 18 and 35 years old in good health. Donor details come from another sample of the same person, matched by shared clones. Recombination joined TRBV7-6 with TRBJ2-1; TCRdb returns TRBD2, unconfirmable since there is no DNA. Sequenced sample: blood T cells: a sorted CD56 or NKG2C T cell subset, CD4+ or CD8+ T cells, or bulk PBMC T cells (not recorded which). CDR3 sequence: CASSLRAGLADNEQFF.